This T cell receptor (beta chain) came from a study of identifying expanded T cells in peripheral blood. Overall study results and limits: Variance in clone template counts between approximately 2-week samples significantly increased with total template count across all healthy donors.

Collection occurred without any documented infections or immune events in donors. Comments on this clone: What it binds is not known.

This CDR3 contains 14 residues. Germline lookup yields CDR1 MNHNY and CDR2 SVGAGI (reference sequence). V was clipped by 7 bases and J by 2 bases, with 14 bases between them. Only in-frame clones appear in the TCRdb table, and some are missing; sequencing was by immunoSEQ multiplex PCR. The sample shows about 100,000 clones, approximately 84% of them seen only once. The sequence was collected from a person aged 18 to 70 in good health. The chain employs TRBV6-6 and TRBJ1-2, with TRBD1 as a possible D gene (5 bases). The sequencing input was blood. CDR3 in amino acids: CASTLDSWNYGYTF. The CDR3 DNA reads as TGTGCCAGCACTTTAGACAGCTGGAACTATGGCTACACCTTC.